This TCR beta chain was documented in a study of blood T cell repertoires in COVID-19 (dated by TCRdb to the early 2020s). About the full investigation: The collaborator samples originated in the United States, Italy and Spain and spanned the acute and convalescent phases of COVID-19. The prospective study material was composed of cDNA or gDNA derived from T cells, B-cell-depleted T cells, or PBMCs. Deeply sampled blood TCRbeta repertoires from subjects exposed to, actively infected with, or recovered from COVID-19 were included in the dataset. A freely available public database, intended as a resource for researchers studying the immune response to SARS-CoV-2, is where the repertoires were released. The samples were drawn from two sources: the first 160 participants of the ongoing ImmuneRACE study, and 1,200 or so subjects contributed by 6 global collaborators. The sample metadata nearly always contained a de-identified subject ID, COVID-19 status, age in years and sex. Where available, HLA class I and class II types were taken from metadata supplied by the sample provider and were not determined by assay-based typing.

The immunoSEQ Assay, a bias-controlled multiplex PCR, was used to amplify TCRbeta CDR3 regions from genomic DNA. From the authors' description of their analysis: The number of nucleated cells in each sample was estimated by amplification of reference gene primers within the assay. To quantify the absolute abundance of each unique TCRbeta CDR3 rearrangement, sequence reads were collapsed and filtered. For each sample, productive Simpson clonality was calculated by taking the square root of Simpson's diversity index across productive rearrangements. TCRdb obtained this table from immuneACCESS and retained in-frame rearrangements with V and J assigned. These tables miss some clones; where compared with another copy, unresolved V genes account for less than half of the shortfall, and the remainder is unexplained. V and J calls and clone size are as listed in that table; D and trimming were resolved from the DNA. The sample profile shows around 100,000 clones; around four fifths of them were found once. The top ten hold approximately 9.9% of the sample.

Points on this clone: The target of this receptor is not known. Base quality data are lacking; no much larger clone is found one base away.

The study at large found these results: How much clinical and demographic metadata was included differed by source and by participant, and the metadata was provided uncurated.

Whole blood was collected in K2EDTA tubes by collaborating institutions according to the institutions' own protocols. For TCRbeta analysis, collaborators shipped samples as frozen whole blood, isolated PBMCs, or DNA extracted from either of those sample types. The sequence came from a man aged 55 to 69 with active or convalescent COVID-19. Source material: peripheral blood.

In nucleotides, the sequence is TGTGCCAGCAGCGTAGATCAGGGACAGGGGGCGAGTGATACGCAGTATTTT. Translation gives CASSVDQGQGASDTQYF. The rearrangement joined TRBV9 to TRBJ2-3, with 12 junctional bases fitting TRBD1. Clipping removes 0 bases from V and 6 bases from J, with 8 as the unmatched junction base count. From a lookup of the germline V gene, CDR1 and CDR2 are SGDLS and YYNGEE. Counted from cysteine to phenylalanine, this CDR3 has 17 amino acids. Only CDR3 DNA remains: 51 bases, in frame from the first base.